The 12 T cell receptor beta chains reported below all come from one sample, sequenced in a study of T cell responses to AZD1222 COVID-19 vaccine. Profiling relied on immunoSEQ multiplex PCR, and the TCRdb table lists in-frame clones only, not all of them. The table lists 150,000 to 200,000 clones, approximately 87% of them singletons. Specimen: peripheral blood, collected on day 0 of MenACWY control vaccination. The receptors originated from an adult in good health.

The chain is built from TRBV5-8 and TRBJ2-3, with D maybe TRBD2 (5 bases). This CDR3 has 14 amino acids. Trimming pared 2 bases from V and 0 bases from J, leaving 7 bases between. Germline V gene data show CDR1 as SGHTS and CDR2 as YDEGEE. The CDR3 DNA sequence: TGTGCCAGCAGCTTCGGGGTTAGCACAGATACGCAGTATTTT. Amino acid sequence: CASSFGVSTDTQYF.

V usage is TRBV5-1 and J usage is TRBJ2-1; TRBD1 aligns across 9 bases. Germline V gene sequence: CDR1 SGHRS, CDR2 YFSETQ. V was clipped by 2 bases and J by 6 bases; unmatched bases: 6. The CDR3 totals 15 residues. The CDR3, as DNA: TGCGCCAGCAGCTTTTTTACGGGACAGGGCAATGAGCAGTTCTTC. It is translated as CASSFFTGQGNEQFF.

The DNA for the CDR3 is TGTGCCAGCAGCTTGGGGCCGGAGAGCTCCTACGAGCAGTACTTC. It codes for CASSLGPESSYEQYF. The chain has TRBV5-6 and TRBJ2-7; D is unclear. Germline CDR1 SGHDT, CDR2 YYEEEE. Trimming shortened V by 0 bases and J by 0 bases, and 10 bases separated the two germline ends. The CDR3 consists of 15 residues.

The chain carries TRBV11-2 and TRBJ2-5; 8 nucleotides agree with TRBD1. The trim removed 5 bases at V and 5 bases at J, leaving 16 bases unmatched. CDR1 is SGHAT and CDR2 is FQNNGV in the germline V gene. The CDR3 extends over 17 amino acids. This CDR3 reads CASSKLPGQVGGETQYF. The CDR3 bases are TGTGCCAGCAGCAAACTCCCGGGACAGGTTGGTGGGGAGACCCAGTACTTC.

This clone was seen only a few times. The rearrangement joins TRBV6-4 to TRBJ2-1, with 9 bases fitting TRBD2. Looked up from germline, CDR1 is MRHNA and CDR2 is SNTAGT. The CDR3 runs 19 residues. V lost 5 bases and J lost 0; bases outside the gene matches: 14. CDR3 bases: TGTGCCAGCAGTAAAGGGGCTAGCGGGGCCATGAGCTCCTACAATGAGCAGTTCTTC. This encodes CASSKGASGAMSSYNEQFF.

The chain is built from TRBV5-1 and TRBJ2-3; TRBD2 agrees at 7 bases. With V trimmed by 3 bases and J by 0 bases, 4 bases remained unmatched. The CDR3 is made up of 15 amino acids. Per germline, CDR1 SGHRS and CDR2 YFSETQ. CDR3 loop: CASSWGDYSTDTQYF. The CDR3 region has the DNA TGCGCCAGCAGCTGGGGGGACTATAGCACAGATACGCAGTATTTT.

V gene TRBV7-2 combines with J gene TRBJ2-7; D might be TRBD2 (6 bases). CDR1 and CDR2 (germline): SGHTA, FQGNSA. The CDR3 is made up of 16 amino acids. The V and J ends lost 6 bases and 1 base respectively, with 19 bases between them. CDR3 in amino acids: CASSGFGRTRSYEQYF. The CDR3 DNA is TGTGCCAGCAGTGGATTCGGGAGAACTCGGTCCTACGAGCAGTACTTC.

The CDR3 sequence is CASSHSDGGHNSPLHF. The CDR3 DNA follows: TGTGCCAGCAGCCATTCCGACGGGGGCCATAATTCACCCCTCCACTTT. The chain joins TRBV3-1 (or the pseudogene TRBV3-2) to TRBJ1-6; D is possibly TRBD1 (6 bases). Germline V gene data show CDR1 as LGHDT and CDR2 as YNNKEL (reference sequence). This CDR3 is 16 amino acids long. Between the trimmed V and J ends, which lost 3 bases and 5 bases, there was a span of 14 bases.

The genes are TRBV3-1 (or the pseudogene TRBV3-2) and TRBJ2-2; D is undetermined. The CDR3 length is 11 residues. The V end lost 8 bases, the J end lost 0 bases, and 1 base lay between the germline ends. CDR1 and CDR2 from the germline V gene are LGHDT and YNNKEL (reference sequence). DNA of the CDR3: TGTGCCAGCTCGAACACCGGGGAGCTGTTTTTT. It yields the protein CASSNTGELFF.

V is TRBV28 and J is TRBJ1-1; D gene ambiguous. This CDR3 has 14 amino acids. The germline gives CDR1 MDHEN, CDR2 SYDVKM. V lost 2 bases to trimming and J lost 2 bases, with 9 bases between them. This CDR3 reads CASSLGSSNTEAFF. CDR3 nucleotides: TGTGCCAGCAGTTTAGGGTCCAGTAACACTGAAGCTTTCTTT.

The chain carries TRBV3-1 (or the pseudogene TRBV3-2) and TRBJ1-6; 9 bases map to TRBD1. Losses at the gene ends were 2 bases for V and 7 bases for J; bases not matched to a gene: 3. This CDR3 spans 15 amino acids. Germline CDR1 reads LGHDT; CDR2 reads YNNKEL (reference sequence). CDR3 sequence (DNA): TGTGCCAGCAGCCAAAGGACAGGGGAGAATTCACCCCTCCACTTT. Its translation: CASSQRTGENSPLHF.

J is TRBJ2-1 and V is TRBV14, with TRBD2 identical over 7 bases. The CDR3 sequence is 15 residues long. The germline V gene has CDR1 SGHDN and CDR2 FVKESK. J lost 4 bases, V lost 0 bases, and 3 bases had no gene match. The CDR3 sequence is CASSQEVGGYNEQFF. The CDR3 DNA sequence: TGTGCCAGCAGCCAAGAAGTCGGGGGGTACAATGAGCAGTTCTTC.